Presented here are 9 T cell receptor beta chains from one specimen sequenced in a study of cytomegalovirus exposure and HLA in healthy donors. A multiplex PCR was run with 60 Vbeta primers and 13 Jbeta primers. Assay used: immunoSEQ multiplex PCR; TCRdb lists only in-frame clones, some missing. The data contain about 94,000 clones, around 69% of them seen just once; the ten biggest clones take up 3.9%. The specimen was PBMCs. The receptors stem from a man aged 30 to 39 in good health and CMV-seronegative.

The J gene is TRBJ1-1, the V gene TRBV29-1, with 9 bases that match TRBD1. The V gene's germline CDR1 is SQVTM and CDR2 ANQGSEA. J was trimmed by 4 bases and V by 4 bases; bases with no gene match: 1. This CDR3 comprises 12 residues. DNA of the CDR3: TGCAGCGTTGGGACAGGGGTCACTGAAGCTTTCTTT. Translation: CSVGTGVTEAFF.

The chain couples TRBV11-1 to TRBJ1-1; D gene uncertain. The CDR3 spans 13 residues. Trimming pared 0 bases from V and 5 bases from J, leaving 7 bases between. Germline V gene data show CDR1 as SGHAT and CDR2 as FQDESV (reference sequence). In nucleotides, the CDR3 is TGTGCCAGCAGCTTAGCTTCTATGACTGAAGCTTTCTTT. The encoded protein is CASSLASMTEAFF. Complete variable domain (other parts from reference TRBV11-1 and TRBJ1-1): EAEVAQSPRYKITEKSQAVAFWCDPISGHATLYWYRQILGQGPELLVQFQDESVVDDSQLPKDRFSAERLKGVDSTLKIQPAELGDSAMYLCASSLASMTEAFFGQGTRLTVV.

CDR3 coding DNA: TGCAGCGTTGAAGCGGGAAACTATGGCTACACCTTC. It translates to CSVEAGNYGYTF. J is TRBJ1-2 and V is TRBV29-1; D is ambiguous. Germline lookup yields CDR1 SQVTM and CDR2 ANQGSEA. Trimming stripped 1 base from V and 2 bases from J, with 5 bases between. The CDR3 runs to 12 residues.

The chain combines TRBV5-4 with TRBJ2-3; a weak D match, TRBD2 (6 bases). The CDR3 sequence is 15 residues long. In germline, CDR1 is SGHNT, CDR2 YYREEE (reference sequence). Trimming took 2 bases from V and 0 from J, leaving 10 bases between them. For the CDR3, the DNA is TGTGCCAGCAGCTTCGGGACTTATAGCACAGATACGCAGTATTTT. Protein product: CASSFGTYSTDTQYF.

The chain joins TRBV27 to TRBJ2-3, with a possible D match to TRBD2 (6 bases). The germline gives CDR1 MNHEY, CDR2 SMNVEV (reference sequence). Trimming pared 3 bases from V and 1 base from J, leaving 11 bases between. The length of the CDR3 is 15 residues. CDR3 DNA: TGTGCCAGCAGTTTGTCCGGGACTGGCACAGATACGCAGTATTTT. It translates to CASSLSGTGTDTQYF.

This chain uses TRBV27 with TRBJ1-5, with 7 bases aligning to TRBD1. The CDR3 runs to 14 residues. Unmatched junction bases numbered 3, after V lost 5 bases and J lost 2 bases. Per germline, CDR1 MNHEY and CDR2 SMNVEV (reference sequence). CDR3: CASSTGTGNQPQHF. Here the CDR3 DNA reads TGTGCCAGCAGTACCGGGACAGGCAATCAGCCCCAGCATTTT.

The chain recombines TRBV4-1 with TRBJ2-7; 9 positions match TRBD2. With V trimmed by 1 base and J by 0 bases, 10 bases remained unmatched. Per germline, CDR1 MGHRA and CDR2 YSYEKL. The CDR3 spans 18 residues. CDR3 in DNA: TGCGCCAGCAGCCAAGTGGGGGCGGGGGGGTATCTCTCCTACGAGCAGTACTTC. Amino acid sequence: CASSQVGAGGYLSYEQYF.

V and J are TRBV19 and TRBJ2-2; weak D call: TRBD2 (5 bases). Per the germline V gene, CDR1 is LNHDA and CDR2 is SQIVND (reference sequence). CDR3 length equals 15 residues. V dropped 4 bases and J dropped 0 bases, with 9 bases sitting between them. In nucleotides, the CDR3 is TGTGCCAGTAGTAAGCTTAGCGCGAACACCGGGGAGCTGTTTTTT. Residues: CASSKLSANTGELFF.

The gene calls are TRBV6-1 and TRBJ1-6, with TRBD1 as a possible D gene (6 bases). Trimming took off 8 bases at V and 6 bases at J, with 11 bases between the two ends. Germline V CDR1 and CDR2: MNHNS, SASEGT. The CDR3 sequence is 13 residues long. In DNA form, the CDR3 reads TGTGCCAGCTGGGGGCGTTTTAATTCACCCCTCCACTTT. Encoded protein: CASWGRFNSPLHF.